This T cell receptor (beta chain) was recorded in a study of blood T cell repertoires in COVID-19. Original methodology: It was from reference gene primer amplification that nucleated cell counts were estimated. Data came from immunoSEQ multiplex PCR; TCRdb stores just in-frame clones and leaves some out. V and J calls and clone size are as listed in that table; D and trimming were resolved from the DNA. The table has 50,000 to 55,000 clones, around 86% seen once. J was trimmed by 7 bases and V by 11 bases; bases with no gene match: 13. This CDR3 spans 14 amino acids. Germline CDR1 is SGHTA and CDR2 is FQGNSA.

This TCR derives from a man aged 50 or older with active COVID-19. The J gene is TRBJ2-3, the V gene TRBV7-2, with 9 bases aligning to TRBD2. Sequencing was performed on peripheral blood. CDR3 DNA: TGTGCCGGGGCAATAGCGGGAGAACCATATACGCAGTATTTT. Translated: CAGAIAGEPYTQYF.